This TCR beta chain originates from a study of shared clonotypes between healthy human individuals. The CDR3 sequence is 15 residues long. Per the germline V gene, CDR1 is LGHNA and CDR2 is YNFKEQ. V gave up 5 bases and J gave up 3 bases, with 17 bases separating them. The protocol was immunoSEQ multiplex PCR, while the TCRdb copy is restricted to in-frame clones and leaves out a portion. Of about 120,000 clones listed, around 68% are singletons. Material: memory CD8+ T cells sorted from blood. The sample's subset: CD45RO+ cells pooled with CCR7-negative TemRA cells. The gene calls are TRBV4-2 and TRBJ2-7; tentative D call: TRBD2 (7 bases). The sequence was obtained from a woman aged 25-40 years in good health. The CDR3 spells CASSILGGGRYEQYF. The CDR3 coding sequence is TGTGCCAGCAGCATATTAGGGGGGGGACGCTACGAGCAGTACTTC.